The 4 T cell receptor beta chains given below trace back to one sample, sequenced in a study of blood T cell repertoires in COVID-19. TCRdb keeps only in-frame clones here, not all; method: immunoSEQ multiplex PCR. This repertoire shows some 97,000 clones, more than 85% found once; its top ten account for approximately 7%. Sequencing input: peripheral blood. These receptors originate from a man aged 25 to 40 in a cohort sampled during active COVID-19.

The chain couples TRBV10-3 to TRBJ2-3; TRBD1 matches at 10 bases. From germline, CDR1 is ENHRY and CDR2 SYGVKD. The V gene end was trimmed by 0 bases and the J gene end by 2 bases; junction bases not matched to a gene: 5. The length of the CDR3 is 17 residues. The CDR3 DNA reads as TGTGCCATCAGTGAGTCTCTGGGGACAGGGGACACAGATACGCAGTATTTT. As protein: CAISESLGTGDTDTQYF.

The chain carries TRBV30 and TRBJ1-2, with D possibly TRBD1 on 6 matching bases. CDR1 and CDR2 (germline): GTSNPN, SVGIG (reference sequence). Trimming stripped 5 bases from V and 8 bases from J, with 24 bases between. The CDR3 contains 15 residues. As DNA, the CDR3 is TGTGCCTGGGGCCGGAAACAGGGAATGGGTACGGGCTACACCTTC. Its protein is CAWGRKQGMGTGYTF.

The chain joins TRBV29-1 to TRBJ2-7; 7 nucleotides agree with TRBD1. The CDR3 loop spans 12 amino acids. Per the germline V gene, CDR1 is SQVTM and CDR2 is ANQGSEA. Germline trimming cut 5 bases from V and 2 bases from J; bases unmatched to any gene: 3. CDR3 residues: CSVLTGTYEQYF. In DNA, the CDR3 is TGCAGCGTTCTGACAGGGACCTACGAGCAGTACTTC.

The rearrangement joins TRBV5-1 to TRBJ1-1, with 8 bases fitting TRBD1. The CDR3 consists of 13 residues. Germline CDR1 reads SGHRS; CDR2 reads YFSETQ. V lost 4 bases to trimming and J lost 3 bases; unmatched junction nucleotides: 2. The CDR3 loop reads CASSRTGYTEAFF. The DNA of the CDR3 is TGCGCCAGCAGCCGGACAGGGTACACTGAAGCTTTCTTT.